The clone carrying this TCR beta chain came up many times. Its cognate antigen is unknown. This sample was taken from a study of T cells after yellow fever vaccination. The study, taken as a whole, reports: One caveat is that FACS-sorted repertoires could contain abundant clonotypes contaminating from the bulk population. Among primary-vaccination clones, most reappeared after the booster, at almost 98% for CD4 and approximately 90% for CD8. Although most clonotypes did not, a small share appeared in both CD4 and CD8 compartments.

This CDR3 comprises 17 residues. With 2 bases removed from V and 6 bases from J, the gap between germline ends came to 21 bases. The V gene's germline CDR1 is MNHEY and CDR2 SMNVEV (reference sequence). Conversion of TCR transcripts into cDNA relied on 5'RACE template switching, which added a universal primer site and UMIs. A single record per CDR3 protein comes from TCRdb applying MiXCR to the 5' RACE reads. The sample lists about 50,000 distinct CDR3 sequences; roughly 7.5% were seen once. The J gene is TRBJ2-3, the V gene TRBV27; D is perhaps TRBD2 (6 bases). Here the sequenced sample was CD8+ T cells sorted from PBMCs, taken more than 13 days after the first yellow fever vaccination. The sequence came from a man aged 18 to 29 who received the YFV17D yellow fever vaccine. In DNA form, the CDR3 reads TGTGCCAGCAGTTTAAGGATGGGGGAGGTGTTTTCGGATACGCAGTATTTT. This sequence encodes CASSLRMGEVFSDTQYF.